This T cell receptor (beta chain) was retrieved from a study of cytomegalovirus exposure and HLA in healthy donors. The PCR ran on 60 Vbeta and 13 Jbeta primers. Libraries were prepared by immunoSEQ multiplex PCR; TCRdb keeps only in-frame clonotypes and omits some of them. The table has over 100,000 clones, 73% seen once. As concerns this clone: Antigen: not known.

Study-wide results and limits: Sequences of the TCR beta chain were said to predict the HLA-A and HLA-B alleles of most subjects accurately.

CDR1 is LGHNT and CDR2 is FRNRAP in the germline V gene. Trimming cost V 5 bases and J 7 bases; bases outside gene matches: 12. The CDR3 is 15 amino acids. This TCR was recovered from a man aged 35-49 years in good health and CMV-seronegative. The chain carries TRBV12-5 and TRBJ1-2, with 8 positions matching TRBD1. Sample: PBMCs. In DNA form, the CDR3 reads TGTGCTAGTGGTCCCGACGGCAGGGGGCTAGGTGGCTACACCTTC. Encoded protein: CASGPDGRGLGGYTF. Drawing the rest from reference TRBV12-5 and TRBJ1-2, the complete variable domain is DARVTQTPRHKVTEMGQEVTMRCQPILGHNTVFWYRQTMMQGLELLAYFRNRAPLDDSGMPKDRFSAEMPDATLATLKIQPSEPRDSAVYFCASGPDGRGLGGYTFGSGTRLTVV.